Presented here are 23 T cell receptor beta chains from one specimen sequenced in a study of T cell responses to AZD1222 COVID-19 vaccine. Assay used: immunoSEQ multiplex PCR; TCRdb lists only in-frame clones, some missing. The sample has 100,000 or so clones; less than 95% are singletons. The input for sequencing was peripheral blood, taken on day 0 of AZD1222 vaccination. The receptor source for this set is an adult in good health.

DNA of the CDR3: TGTGCCAGCAGTAACCGGGACCCAGGGGACTATAATTCACCCCTCCACTTT. Its protein is CASSNRDPGDYNSPLHF. This sequence joins TRBV2 and TRBJ1-6; D is possibly TRBD1 (6 bases). The germline V gene encodes CDR1 SNHLY and CDR2 FYNNEI. V lost 5 bases and J lost 3, with 17 bases in between. This CDR3 comprises 17 residues.

The chain links TRBV27 to TRBJ2-7; D unclear. The V gene's germline CDR1 is MNHEY and CDR2 SMNVEV (reference sequence). V gave up 2 bases and J gave up 4 bases, with 9 bases separating them. The CDR3 has 13 residues. The CDR3 is CASSLLGPYEQYF. DNA for the CDR3: TGTGCCAGCAGTTTACTCGGTCCGTACGAGCAGTACTTC.

The chain is built from TRBV29-1 and TRBJ1-2; the D is unclear. From germline, CDR1 is SQVTM and CDR2 ANQGSEA. The V end lost 0 bases, the J end lost 5 bases, and 7 bases lay between the germline ends. The CDR3 is 12 residues long. The CDR3 coding sequence is TGCAGCGTTGAAGATGCGGGGTATGGCTACACCTTC. This encodes CSVEDAGYGYTF. The variable domain in full, with the rest retrieved from reference TRBV29-1 and TRBJ1-2, is SAVISQKPSRDICQRGTSLTIQCQVDSQVTMMFWYRQQPGQSLTLIATANQGSEATYESGFVIDKFPISRPNLTFSTLTVSNMSPEDSSIYLCSVEDAGYGYTFGSGTRLTVV.

The gene calls are TRBV4-1 and TRBJ2-2, with 11 nucleotides matching TRBD2. With 2 bases clipped from V and 1 base from J, the junction kept 3 bases outside the gene matches. This CDR3 is built from 17 residues. Germline V gene sequence: CDR1 MGHRA, CDR2 YSYEKL. CDR3 sequence reads: CASSQLAGGGNTGELFF. In DNA, the CDR3 is TGCGCCAGCAGCCAACTAGCGGGGGGCGGGAACACCGGGGAGCTGTTTTTT.

V usage is TRBV19 and J usage is TRBJ1-4, with D uncertain. Germline V lookup: CDR1 LNHDA, CDR2 SQIVND (reference sequence). With 3 bases removed from V and 8 bases from J, the gap between germline ends came to 13 bases. CDR3 length equals 14 residues. The CDR3 DNA is TGTGCCAGTAGTATTCCGACCCGCCGGGAAAAACTGTTTTTT. Residues: CASSIPTRREKLFF.

The V call is TRBV6-5, the J call TRBJ1-3, with 9 bases fitting TRBD1. Germline trimming cut 2 bases from V and 3 bases from J; bases unmatched to any gene: 5. Per germline, CDR1 MNHEY and CDR2 SVGAGI. This CDR3 region has 16 residues. Here the CDR3 DNA reads TGTGCCAGCAGTTACCGAGGACAGGGGTATGGAAACACCATATATTTT. This codes for CASSYRGQGYGNTIYF.

CDR3 in DNA: TGTGCCAGCAGCTTAGGTCGGCTGAAGTCTCCTTCGAGCAATCAGCCCCAGCATTTT. Translated: CASSLGRLKSPSSNQPQHF. This rearrangement joins TRBV7-2 to TRBJ1-5, with unresolved D. The V end was cut by 1 base, the J end by 1 base, with 20 bases between. The length of the CDR3 is 19 residues. Germline V CDR1 and CDR2: SGHTA, FQGNSA.

In DNA form, the CDR3 reads TGTGCCAGCAGTAGGACAGGGGGGAACACTGAAGCTTTCTTT. It yields the protein CASSRTGGNTEAFF. This chain connects TRBV28 to TRBJ1-1; TRBD1 agrees at 10 bases. From germline, CDR1 is MDHEN and CDR2 SYDVKM. The CDR3 extends over 14 amino acids. V was clipped by 5 bases and J by 1 base; unmatched bases: 1.

The chain recombines TRBV5-4 with TRBJ2-1; D ambiguous. V was shortened by 3 bases and J by 6 bases, with 13 bases between the two germline ends. The CDR3 spans 14 residues. CDR1 is SGHNT, CDR2 YYREEE, per germline (reference sequence). The DNA for the CDR3 is TGTGCCAGCAGCTCCGATTCGCTTGGCAATGAGCAGTTCTTC. Protein: CASSSDSLGNEQFF.

V and J are TRBV3-1 (or the pseudogene TRBV3-2) and TRBJ1-1, with a tentative D call TRBD1 (5 bases). CDR1 is LGHDT, CDR2 YNNKEL, per germline (reference sequence). The length of the CDR3 is 16 residues. V was trimmed by 5 bases and J by 7 bases, leaving 23 bases between them. DNA of the CDR3: TGTGCCAGCAGCAGACATGACCTGGGACTCACAAATGAAGCTTTCTTT. Translating gives CASSRHDLGLTNEAFF.

This chain connects TRBV29-1 to TRBJ1-1; D unclear. Germline loops: CDR1 SQVTM, CDR2 ANQGSEA. This CDR3 is built from 12 residues. The V gene lost 5 bases and the J gene lost 1 base, with 8 bases spanning the gap. This chain's CDR3 is CSVFEGNTEAFF. The CDR3 nucleotides are TGCAGCGTTTTTGAGGGGAACACTGAAGCTTTCTTT.

V is TRBV10-2 and J is TRBJ1-6; tentatively, D is TRBD1 (5 bases). Germline V gene sequence: CDR1 WSHSY, CDR2 SAAADI. This CDR3 has 14 amino acids. With 9 bases removed from V and 8 bases from J, the gap between germline ends came to 17 bases. The CDR3 bases are TGCGCCAGTTCATTTCGGGGCCAAGATTCACCCCTCCACTTT. This translates into CASSFRGQDSPLHF.

The V call is TRBV5-5, the J call TRBJ2-5; D possibly corresponds to TRBD1 (6 bases). Germline CDR1 and CDR2: SGHKS and YYEKEE (reference sequence). This CDR3 is built from 13 residues. Trimming cost V 2 bases and J 4 bases, with 9 bases left between them. In DNA form, the CDR3 reads TGTGCCAGCAGCTTAGGGGGTAGAGAGACCCAGTACTTC. As protein: CASSLGGRETQYF.

This clone was picked up one time. The chain couples TRBV2 to TRBJ1-1; no clear D gene. The V and J ends lost 8 bases and 0 bases respectively, with 10 bases between them. Germline CDR1 SNHLY, CDR2 FYNNEI. This CDR3 is built from 13 residues. CDR3 coding DNA: TGTGCCAGCGGCAGCTCCATGAACACTGAAGCTTTCTTT. This translates into CASGSSMNTEAFF.

The V gene is TRBV2, the J gene TRBJ1-1, with D unclear. V was clipped by 8 bases and J by 3 bases, with 13 bases between them. The CDR3 consists of 13 residues. The V gene's germline CDR1 is SNHLY and CDR2 FYNNEI. For the CDR3, the DNA is TGTGCCAGCTCCACCCAACGGGACACTGAAGCTTTCTTT. It translates to CASSTQRDTEAFF.

This rearrangement joins TRBV3-1 (or the pseudogene TRBV3-2) to TRBJ1-4, with D uncertain. The CDR3 contains 16 residues. Looked up from germline, CDR1 is LGHDT and CDR2 is YNNKEL (reference sequence). Trimming took 1 base from V and 8 from J, leaving 17 bases between them. The CDR3 DNA is TGTGCCAGCAGCCAAGTAGCCGGGTCGTTAGGAGAAAAACTGTTTTTT. As protein: CASSQVAGSLGEKLFF.

The V gene is TRBV2, the J gene TRBJ2-7; D unclear. This CDR3 contains 11 residues. Germline CDR1 is SNHLY and CDR2 is FYNNEI. Trimming pared 3 bases from V and 4 bases from J, leaving 4 bases between. The chain's CDR3 is CASSDPYEQYF. DNA of the CDR3: TGTGCCAGCAGTGACCCATACGAGCAGTACTTC. Complete variable domain (other parts from reference TRBV2 and TRBJ2-7): EPEVTQTPSHQVTQMGQEVILRCVPISNHLYFYWYRQILGQKVEFLVSFYNNEISEKSEIFDDQFSVERPDGSNFTLKIRSTKLEDSAMYFCASSDPYEQYFGPGTRLTVT.

The chain uses TRBV6-1 and TRBJ2-5, with no clear D. Germline loops: CDR1 MNHNS, CDR2 SASEGT. This CDR3 has 12 amino acids. V gave up 3 bases and J gave up 5 bases, with 7 bases separating them. CDR3 in amino acids: CASSDPGETQYF. CDR3 bases: TGTGCCAGCAGTGACCCTGGCGAGACCCAGTACTTC.

This clone showed up just once. The chain combines TRBV5-4 with TRBJ1-1; tentative D call: TRBD1 (5 bases). CDR1 and CDR2 (germline): SGHNT, YYREEE (reference sequence). Trimming shortened V by 4 bases and J by 7 bases, and 14 bases separated the two germline ends. The CDR3 is 13 amino acids. CDR3: CASSPAGVGEAFF. In DNA, the CDR3 is TGTGCCAGCAGCCCGGCGGGGGTAGGTGAAGCTTTCTTT.

The chain uses TRBV19 and TRBJ1-4, with 7 bases lining up with TRBD1. The V and J ends lost 5 bases and 4 bases, in that order; junction bases with no gene match: 7. The CDR3 has 15 amino acids. CDR1 LNHDA and CDR2 SQIVND come from the germline V gene (reference sequence). The DNA of the CDR3 is TGTGCCAGTAGTCCACCGACAGGGAGTAATGAAAAACTGTTTTTT. Translation gives CASSPPTGSNEKLFF.

The V and J genes are TRBV4-1 and TRBJ1-2; a weak D match, TRBD1 (6 bases). Deletions cut 8 bases from V and 6 bases from J, with 19 bases between. CDR3 length: 14 residues. The germline V gene encodes CDR1 MGHRA and CDR2 YSYEKL. The CDR3 DNA reads TGCGCCAGCTTTCCGACAGGCAAGGGGGATGGCTACACCTTC. Translation gives CASFPTGKGDGYTF.

The chain recombines TRBV27 with TRBJ2-2; D is ambiguous. CDR1 is MNHEY, CDR2 SMNVEV, per germline (reference sequence). The CDR3 length is 16 residues. V was pared by 5 bases and J by 6 bases, with 19 bases between. The CDR3 sequence is CASSPIGGDFAGELFF. Here the CDR3 DNA reads TGTGCCAGCAGTCCGATCGGCGGAGATTTCGCCGGGGAGCTGTTTTTT.

The V and J genes are TRBV3-1 (or the pseudogene TRBV3-2) and TRBJ1-2; D remains unclear. The germline V gene encodes CDR1 LGHDT and CDR2 YNNKEL (reference sequence). Between the trimmed V and J ends, which lost 1 base and 4 bases, there was a span of 10 bases. The CDR3 length is 14 residues. CDR3 nucleotide sequence: TGTGCCAGCAGCCAAGGCGCCAGAGTCTATGGCTACACCTTC. Protein sequence: CASSQGARVYGYTF.